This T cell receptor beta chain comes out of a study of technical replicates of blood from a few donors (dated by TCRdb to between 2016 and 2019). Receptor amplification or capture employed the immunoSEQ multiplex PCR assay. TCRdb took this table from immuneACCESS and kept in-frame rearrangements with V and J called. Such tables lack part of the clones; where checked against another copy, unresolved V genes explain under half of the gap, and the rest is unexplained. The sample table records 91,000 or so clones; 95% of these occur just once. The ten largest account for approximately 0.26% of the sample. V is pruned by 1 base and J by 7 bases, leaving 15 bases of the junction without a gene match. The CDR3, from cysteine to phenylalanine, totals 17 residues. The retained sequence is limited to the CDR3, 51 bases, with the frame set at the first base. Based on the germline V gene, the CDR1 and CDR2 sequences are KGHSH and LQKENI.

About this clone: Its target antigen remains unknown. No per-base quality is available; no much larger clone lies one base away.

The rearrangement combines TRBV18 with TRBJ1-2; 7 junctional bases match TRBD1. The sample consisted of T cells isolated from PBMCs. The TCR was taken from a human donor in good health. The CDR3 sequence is CASSPLRGPRGFSGYTF. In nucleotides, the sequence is TGTGCCAGCTCACCACTTAGGGGGCCCAGGGGGTTCTCTGGCTACACCTTC.